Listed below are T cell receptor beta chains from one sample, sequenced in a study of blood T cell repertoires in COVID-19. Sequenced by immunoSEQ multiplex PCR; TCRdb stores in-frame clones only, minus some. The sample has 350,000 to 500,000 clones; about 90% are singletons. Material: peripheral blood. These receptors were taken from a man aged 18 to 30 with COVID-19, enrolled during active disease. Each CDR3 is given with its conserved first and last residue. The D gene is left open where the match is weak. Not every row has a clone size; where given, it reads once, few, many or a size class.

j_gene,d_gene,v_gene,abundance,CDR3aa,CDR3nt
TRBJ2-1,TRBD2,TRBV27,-,CASRGLAGANNEQFF,TGTGCCAGCAGGGGACTAGCGGGGGCAAACAATGAGCAGTTCTTC
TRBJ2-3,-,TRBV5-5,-,CASSLAEVFPQMDTQYF,TGTGCCAGCAGCTTGGCCGAAGTCTTCCCACAGATGGATACGCAGTATTTT
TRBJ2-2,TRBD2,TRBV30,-,CAWSVPGLAGTGELFF,TGTGCCTGGAGTGTACCGGGACTAGCGGGCACCGGGGAGCTGTTTTTT
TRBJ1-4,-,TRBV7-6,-,CASSSEQGNEKLFF,TGTGCCAGCAGCTCCGAACAGGGAAATGAAAAACTGTTTTTT
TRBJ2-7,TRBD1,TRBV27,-,CASSYRGRYEQYF,TGTGCCAGCAGTTACAGGGGGAGGTACGAGCAGTACTTC
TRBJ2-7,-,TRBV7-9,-,CASSGDTGAYEQYF,TGTGCCAGCAGCGGGGACACCGGGGCCTACGAGCAGTACTTC
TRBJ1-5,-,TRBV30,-,CAWSRGLNQPQHF,TGTGCCTGGAGCCGTGGACTCAATCAGCCCCAGCATTTT
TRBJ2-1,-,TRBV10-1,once,CASSERQSSYNEQFF,TGCGCCAGCAGTGAGCGACAGAGCTCCTACAATGAGCAGTTCTTC
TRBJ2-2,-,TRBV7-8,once,CASSLALRGTNTGELFF,TGTGCCAGCAGCTTAGCGTTACGGGGGACGAACACCGGGGAGCTGTTTTTT
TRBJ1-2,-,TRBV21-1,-,CASSGGTGNDYGYTF,TGTGCCAGCAGCGGAGGGACAGGGAATGACTATGGCTACACCTTC
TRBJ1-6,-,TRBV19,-,CASRRGSLGSPLHF,TGTGCCAGTAGGCGTGGTTCCCTAGGTTCACCCCTCCACTTT
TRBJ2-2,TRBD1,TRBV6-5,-,CASSSGQGNTGELFF,TGTGCCAGCAGCTCCGGACAGGGGAACACCGGGGAGCTGTTTTTT
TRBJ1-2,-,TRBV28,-,CASSVTGGYTF,TGTGCCAGCAGTGTGACAGGAGGCTACACCTTC
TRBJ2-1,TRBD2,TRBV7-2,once,CASSLAPGLAGTRAFF,TGTGCCAGCAGCTTAGCTCCGGGACTAGCGGGAACAAGAGCGTTCTTC
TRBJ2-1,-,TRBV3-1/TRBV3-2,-,CASSQDRGWADEQFF,TGTGCCAGCAGCCAAGACAGGGGATGGGCCGATGAGCAGTTCTTC
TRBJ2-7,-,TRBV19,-,CASSIAGAGYEQYF,TGTGCCAGTAGTATCGCAGGGGCCGGCTACGAGCAGTACTTC
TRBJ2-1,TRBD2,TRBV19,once,CATTPLAGVSNEQFF,TGTGCCACCACACCACTAGCGGGAGTATCCAATGAGCAGTTCTTC
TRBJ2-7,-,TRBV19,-,CASSIDYTGIRVKQYF,TGTGCCAGTAGTATAGATTATACAGGGATTCGTGTTAAGCAGTACTTC
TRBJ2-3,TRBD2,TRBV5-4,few,CASSGGLAGQVDTQYF,TGTGCCAGCAGCGGAGGACTAGCGGGACAAGTAGATACGCAGTATTTT
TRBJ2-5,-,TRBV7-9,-,CASSFPGPETQYF,TGTGCCAGCAGCTTTCCTGGCCCGGAGACCCAGTACTTC
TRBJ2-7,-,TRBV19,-,CASSIQRSSYEQYF,TGTGCCAGTAGTATCCAGAGGAGTTCCTACGAGCAGTACTTC
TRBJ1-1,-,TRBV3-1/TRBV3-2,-,CASSHSTLYSNTEAFF,TGTGCCAGCAGCCACTCGACACTTTATTCGAACACTGAAGCTTTCTTT
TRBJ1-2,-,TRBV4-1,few,CASSLGIRGANYGYTF,TGCGCCAGCAGCTTAGGCATAAGGGGCGCTAACTATGGCTACACCTTC
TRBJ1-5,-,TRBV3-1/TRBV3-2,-,CASSQSGPLRPQHF,TGTGCCAGCAGCCAATCAGGTCCCCTGAGGCCCCAGCATTTT
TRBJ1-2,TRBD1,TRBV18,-,CASSPQGDGGYTF,TGTGCCAGCTCACCCCAGGGGGACGGTGGCTACACCTTC
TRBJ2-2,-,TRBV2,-,CASSALRDLGELFF,TGTGCCAGCAGTGCCCTTCGGGACTTAGGGGAGCTGTTTTTT
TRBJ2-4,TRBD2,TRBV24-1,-,CATSSSGLNIQYF,TGTGCCACCAGTTCTAGCGGCCTAAACATTCAGTACTTC
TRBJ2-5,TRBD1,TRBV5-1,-,CASSFSGTGGAETQYF,TGCGCCAGCAGCTTTTCTGGGACAGGGGGAGCGGAGACCCAGTACTTC
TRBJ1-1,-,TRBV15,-,CATSFQRSTEAFF,TGTGCCACCAGCTTTCAGCGGAGCACTGAAGCTTTCTTT
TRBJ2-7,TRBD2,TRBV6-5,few,CASRKLANRYEQYF,TGTGCCAGCAGGAAACTAGCGAATCGCTACGAGCAGTACTTC
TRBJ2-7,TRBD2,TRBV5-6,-,CASSTNPGLANEQYF,TGTGCCAGCAGCACTAACCCGGGACTAGCGAACGAGCAGTACTTC
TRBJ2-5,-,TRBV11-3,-,CASSLSVQETQYF,TGTGCCAGCAGCTTAAGCGTCCAAGAGACCCAGTACTTC
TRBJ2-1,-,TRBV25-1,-,CASRGGGYNEQFF,TGTGCCAGTAGAGGGGGGGGCTACAATGAGCAGTTCTTC
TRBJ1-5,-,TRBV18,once,CASSLDFIGVDQPQHF,TGTGCCAGCTCACTGGACTTTATTGGAGTCGATCAGCCCCAGCATTTT
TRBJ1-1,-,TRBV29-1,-,CSVIRGLNTEAFF,TGCAGCGTCATAAGAGGGCTGAACACTGAAGCTTTCTTT
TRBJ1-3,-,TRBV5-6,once,CASSLDGAGNTIYF,TGTGCCAGCAGCTTGGACGGTGCTGGAAACACCATATATTTT
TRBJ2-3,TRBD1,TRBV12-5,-,CASGLLEGASTDTQYF,TGTGCTAGTGGTTTGCTTGAGGGGGCTAGCACAGATACGCAGTATTTT